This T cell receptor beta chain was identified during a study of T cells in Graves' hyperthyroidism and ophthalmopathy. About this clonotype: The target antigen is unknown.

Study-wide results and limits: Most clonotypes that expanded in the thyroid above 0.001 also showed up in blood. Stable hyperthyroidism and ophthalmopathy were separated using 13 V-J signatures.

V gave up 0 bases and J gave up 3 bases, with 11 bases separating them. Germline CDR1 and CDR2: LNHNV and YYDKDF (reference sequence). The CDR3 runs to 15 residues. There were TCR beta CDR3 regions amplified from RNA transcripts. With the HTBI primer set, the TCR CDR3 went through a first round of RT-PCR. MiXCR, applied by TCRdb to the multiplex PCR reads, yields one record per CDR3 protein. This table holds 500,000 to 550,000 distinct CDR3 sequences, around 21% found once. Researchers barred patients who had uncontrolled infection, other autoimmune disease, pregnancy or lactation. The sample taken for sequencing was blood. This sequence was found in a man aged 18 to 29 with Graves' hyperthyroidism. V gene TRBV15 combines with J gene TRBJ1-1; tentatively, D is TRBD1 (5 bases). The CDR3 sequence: CATSRDKGADTEAFF. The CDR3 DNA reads TGTGCCACCAGCAGAGATAAAGGGGCAGACACTGAAGCTTTCTTT.